This T cell receptor beta chain was documented in a study of cytomegalovirus exposure and HLA in healthy donors. Study-wide points: A few CMV-associated chains proved CMV antigen-specific in vitro. Some TCR beta chains (over 150 of them) were listed as cytomegalovirus-associated.

The donors formed part of the 120-subject validation cohort, distinct from the roughly 640-subject first cohort. The data were produced by immunoSEQ multiplex PCR, yet TCRdb's version contains in-frame clones alone and is incomplete. Among 200,000 to 250,000 clones listed, around nine tenths were seen once. This CDR3 is built from 13 residues. V was pared by 8 bases and J by 0 bases, with 9 bases between. The V gene's germline CDR1 is SNHLY and CDR2 FYNNEI. Concerning this clone itself: Its antigen is not identified.

This sequence was found in a man younger than 30 in good health and CMV-seronegative. The chain carries TRBV2 and TRBJ2-3; D unresolved. The sequencing input was PBMCs. This CDR3 is CASDSKSTDTQYF. The CDR3 DNA follows: TGTGCCAGCGACTCCAAAAGCACAGATACGCAGTATTTT.